These 23 T cell receptor beta chains were all obtained from the same sample, sequenced in a study of Ad26.COV2.S vaccination and SARS-CoV-2 variants. Some clones are missing from TCRdb's copy, which holds only in-frame ones; the method was immunoSEQ multiplex PCR. The repertoire has 300,000 to 400,000 clones, 85% to 90% of them found once; the top ten carry around 5.5%. Treatment in this sample: roughly 20 received Ad26.COV2.S at low or high dose, single or two shots; five or six received placebo; per-sample allocation not given. Sampling occurred on day 63 after the first vaccine or placebo injection. Material: peripheral blood, obtained in a trial of Ad26.COV2.S vaccine versus placebo. Receptors were obtained from a person between 18 and 65 years old who received the Ad26.COV2.S COVID-19 vaccine or a placebo.

The V gene is TRBV10-2, the J gene TRBJ2-7; 13 bases line up with TRBD2. Germline V gene lookup returns CDR1 WSHSY and CDR2 SAAADI. The V and J ends lost 10 bases and 0 bases, in that order; junction bases with no gene match: 18. The CDR3 length is 19 residues. The CDR3 region has the DNA TGCGCCACCAGGGGGGCTCCGGGACTAGCGGGATCAAGCTCCTACGAGCAGTACGTC. Protein sequence: CATRGAPGLAGSSSYEQYV.

The V call is TRBV2, the J call TRBJ2-3, with 7 bases that match TRBD2. Per the germline V gene, CDR1 is SNHLY and CDR2 is FYNNEI. Germline trimming cut 6 bases from V and 5 bases from J; bases unmatched to any gene: 11. The CDR3 spans 15 residues. CDR3 nucleotide sequence: TGTGCCAGCAGCCTCGACTGGACTAGTAAAGATACGCAGTATTTT. It specifies CASSLDWTSKDTQYF.

V usage is TRBV15 and J usage is TRBJ1-4; TRBD1 matches 8 bases. This CDR3 has 14 amino acids. The ends lost 4 bases at V and 3 bases at J; junction bases unmatched: 1. Per the germline V gene, CDR1 is LNHNV and CDR2 is YYDKDF (reference sequence). CDR3 nucleotides: TGTGCCACCAGCATACAGGGGGCTAATGAAAAACTGTTTTTT. Amino acid sequence: CATSIQGANEKLFF.

The chain is built from TRBV3-1 (or the pseudogene TRBV3-2) and TRBJ2-2; D remains ambiguous. Germline CDR1 reads LGHDT; CDR2 reads YNNKEL (reference sequence). The CDR3 is 15 amino acids. Trimming took 0 bases from V and 0 from J, leaving 5 bases between them. CDR3 DNA sequence: TGTGCCAGCAGCCAAGAGTCAACGAACACCGGGGAGCTGTTTTTT. As protein: CASSQESTNTGELFF.

The gene calls are TRBV4-3 and TRBJ1-1; 8 bases line up with TRBD1. Looked up from germline, CDR1 is LGHNA and CDR2 is YSLEER. The CDR3 is 15 amino acids. V trimming: 4 bases; J trimming: 3 bases; junction bases outside the gene matches: 7. The CDR3 loop reads CASSRTQGVYTEAFF. The CDR3 coding sequence is TGCGCCAGCAGCCGAACACAGGGGGTTTACACTGAAGCTTTCTTT.

The chain is built from TRBV19 and TRBJ2-1, with D tentatively TRBD1 (5 bases). Germline assignment: CDR1 LNHDA and CDR2 SQIVND (reference sequence). Trimming took off 1 base at V and 5 bases at J, with 18 bases between the two ends. The CDR3 runs 17 residues. CDR3 nucleotides: TGTGCCAGTAGTATAGGTTCCCCAGGGCCTTTAAACAATGAGCAGTTCTTC. Amino acid sequence: CASSIGSPGPLNNEQFF.

The chain is built from TRBV12-3 or TRBV12-4 and TRBJ2-2; D remains unclear. The V gene lost 4 bases and the J gene lost 6 bases, with 6 bases spanning the gap. The CDR3 has 12 residues. The CDR3 nucleotides are TGTGCCAGCAGTTCCCCCCCCGGGGAGCTGTTTTTT. This gives the protein CASSSPPGELFF.

The chain is built from TRBV19 and TRBJ1-1, with TRBD1 matching over 7 bases. Per germline, CDR1 LNHDA and CDR2 SQIVND (reference sequence). J lost 7 bases, V lost 4 bases, and 6 bases had no gene match. The CDR3 is 13 residues long. Here the CDR3 DNA reads TGTGCCAGTAGTACGTACAGGGGTAGTGAAGCTTTCTTT. It translates to CASSTYRGSEAFF. Variable domain in full (rest from reference TRBV19 and TRBJ1-1): DGGITQSPKYLFRKEGQNVTLSCEQNLNHDAMYWYRQDPGQGLRLIYYSQIVNDFQKGDIAEGYSVSREKKESFPLTVTSAQKNPTAFYLCASSTYRGSEAFFGQGTRLTVV.

The rearrangement joins TRBV27 to TRBJ2-1, with a possible D match to TRBD2 (6 bases). Per germline, CDR1 MNHEY and CDR2 SMNVEV (reference sequence). The CDR3 has 18 residues. The V and J ends lost 0 bases and 0 bases respectively, with 15 bases between them. CDR3 amino acids: CASSLSVVAASSYNEQFF. CDR3 sequence (DNA): TGTGCCAGCAGTTTATCGGTCGTAGCGGCCAGCTCCTACAATGAGCAGTTCTTC.

This chain links TRBV7-2 with TRBJ1-2, with 8 bases aligning to TRBD1. The germline V gene has CDR1 SGHTA and CDR2 FQGNSA. This CDR3 has 13 residues. Trimming at V came to 7 bases and at J to 8 bases, leaving 9 bases not matched to a gene. CDR3 region: CASNEQGVGGYTF. Written as DNA, the CDR3 is TGTGCCAGCAACGAACAGGGGGTAGGAGGCTACACCTTC.

The genes are TRBV7-6 and TRBJ2-3, with D uncertain. There are 14 residues in the CDR3. Between the trimmed V and J ends, which lost 3 bases and 1 base, there was a span of 8 bases. Germline V gene data show CDR1 as SGHVS and CDR2 as FNYEAQ. CDR3: CASSFAWGTDTQYF. The CDR3 DNA follows: TGTGCCAGCAGCTTCGCATGGGGCACAGATACGCAGTATTTT.

The V call is TRBV28, the J call TRBJ1-5; TRBD1 matches 9 bases. This CDR3 comprises 14 residues. Germline loops: CDR1 MDHEN, CDR2 SYDVKM. Trimming cost V 8 bases and J 5 bases; bases outside gene matches: 7. The DNA of the CDR3 is TGTGCCAGCCGACCGGGACAGGGACATCAGCCCCAGCATTTT. Its protein product is CASRPGQGHQPQHF.

The rearrangement links TRBV7-6 to TRBJ1-4; D is perhaps TRBD1 (5 bases). The ends were cut back, 4 bases at V and 7 bases at J, with 22 bases in the middle. The CDR3 runs to 17 residues. The V gene's germline CDR1 is SGHVS and CDR2 FNYEAQ. Here the CDR3 reads CASSSLTGTPTGEKLFF. The CDR3 DNA reads TGTGCCAGCAGCTCCCTTACGGGGACTCCAACGGGTGAAAAACTGTTTTTT.

The rearrangement uses TRBV7-3 and TRBJ1-2; TRBD1 is a possible D gene (5 bases). CDR1 SGHTA and CDR2 FQGTGA come from the germline V gene. The CDR3 is made up of 15 amino acids. Trimming stripped 2 bases from V and 0 bases from J, with 10 bases between. In nucleotides, the CDR3 is TGTGCCAGCAGCTTACAGGGAACCACTAACTATGGCTACACCTTC. Translation: CASSLQGTTNYGYTF.

The chain is built from TRBV20-1 and TRBJ1-2; D perhaps matches TRBD1 (6 bases). This CDR3 region has 13 residues. V was shortened by 3 bases and J by 4 bases, with 12 bases between the two germline ends. The germline V gene encodes CDR1 DFQATT and CDR2 SNEGSKA (reference sequence). Here the CDR3 DNA reads TGCAGTGCTAGTCACAGGGTCACCTATGGCTACACCTTC. Translation gives CSASHRVTYGYTF.

This clone was counted between two and nine times. V usage is TRBV7-9 and J usage is TRBJ1-2; 9 nucleotides align to TRBD1. Germline trimming cut 2 bases from V and 4 bases from J; bases unmatched to any gene: 5. This CDR3 has 15 residues. The V gene's germline CDR1 is SEHNR and CDR2 FQNEAQ (reference sequence). CDR3 nucleotides: TGTGCCAGCAGCTTACGCGGGACAGGGCCCTATGGCTACACCTTC. Encoded protein: CASSLRGTGPYGYTF.

The rearrangement links TRBV11-2 to TRBJ2-1; TRBD2 matches at 12 bases. The junction had 9 bases not matched to a gene; V was cut back by 4 bases and J by 2 bases. The CDR3 length is 18 residues. The germline V gene has CDR1 SGHAT and CDR2 FQNNGV. CDR3 sequence (DNA): TGTGCCAGCAGCTCCCTGACTAGCGGGGGTTCAGCCTACAATGAGCAGTTCTTC. The encoded protein is CASSSLTSGGSAYNEQFF.

CDR3 in DNA: TGTGCCAGCAGCACGGGGTGGGATTATCAGCCCCAGCATTTT. Translating gives CASSTGWDYQPQHF. This chain uses TRBV2 with TRBJ1-5, with D uncertain. The CDR3 consists of 14 residues. Trimming pared 6 bases from V and 5 bases from J, leaving 14 bases between. Germline CDR1 SNHLY, CDR2 FYNNEI.

This clone was observed once. The J gene is TRBJ2-7, the V gene TRBV9; D uncertain. The CDR3 runs 16 residues. Per the germline V gene, CDR1 is SGDLS and CDR2 is YYNGEE. V was pared by 0 bases and J by 3 bases, with 16 bases between. The CDR3 here is CASSVDVTPKNYEQYV. The CDR3 DNA sequence: TGTGCCAGCAGCGTAGATGTGACTCCTAAAAACTACGAGCAGTACGTC.

This clone was observed once. This chain uses TRBV5-1 with TRBJ1-1, with TRBD1 as a possible D gene (5 bases). Germline V gene lookup returns CDR1 SGHRS and CDR2 YFSETQ. The CDR3 length is 14 residues. Trimming shortened V by 5 bases and J by 7 bases, and 18 bases separated the two germline ends. The CDR3 DNA follows: TGCGCCAGCAGGGTGGGGGAGGGATTAGGTGAAGCTTTCTTT. This codes for CASRVGEGLGEAFF.

The chain carries TRBV3-1 (or the pseudogene TRBV3-2) and TRBJ1-1, with 8 bases matching TRBD1. The V gene's germline CDR1 is LGHDT and CDR2 YNNKEL (reference sequence). There are 13 residues in the CDR3. V dropped 5 bases and J dropped 5; count of bases not matched to a gene: 4. In nucleotides, the CDR3 is TGTGCCAGCAGCACTACAGGGGGGACTGAAGCTTTCTTT. Protein sequence: CASSTTGGTEAFF.

This chain uses TRBV9 with TRBJ1-2; 7 nucleotides match TRBD1. This CDR3 has 14 amino acids. Trimming at V came to 0 bases and at J to 8 bases, leaving 7 bases not matched to a gene. From germline, CDR1 is SGDLS and CDR2 YYNGEE. The DNA for the CDR3 is TGTGCCAGCAGCGTAGATCAAACAGGGGTAGGCTACACCTTC. Amino acid sequence: CASSVDQTGVGYTF. Together with reference TRBV9 and TRBJ1-2, the CDR3 gives the full variable domain: DSGVTQTPKHLITATGQRVTLRCSPRSGDLSVYWYQQSLDQGLQFLIQYYNGEERAKGNILERFSAQQFPDLHSELNLSSLELGDSALYFCASSVDQTGVGYTFGSGTRLTVV.

The chain carries TRBV9 and TRBJ1-6, with D unresolved. CDR3 length equals 15 residues. Trimming took off 0 bases at V and 4 bases at J, with 8 bases between the two ends. The germline V gene has CDR1 SGDLS and CDR2 YYNGEE. CDR3 nucleotides: TGTGCCAGCAGCGTAGGGAAGGGTTATAATTCACCCCTCCACTTT. It specifies CASSVGKGYNSPLHF.